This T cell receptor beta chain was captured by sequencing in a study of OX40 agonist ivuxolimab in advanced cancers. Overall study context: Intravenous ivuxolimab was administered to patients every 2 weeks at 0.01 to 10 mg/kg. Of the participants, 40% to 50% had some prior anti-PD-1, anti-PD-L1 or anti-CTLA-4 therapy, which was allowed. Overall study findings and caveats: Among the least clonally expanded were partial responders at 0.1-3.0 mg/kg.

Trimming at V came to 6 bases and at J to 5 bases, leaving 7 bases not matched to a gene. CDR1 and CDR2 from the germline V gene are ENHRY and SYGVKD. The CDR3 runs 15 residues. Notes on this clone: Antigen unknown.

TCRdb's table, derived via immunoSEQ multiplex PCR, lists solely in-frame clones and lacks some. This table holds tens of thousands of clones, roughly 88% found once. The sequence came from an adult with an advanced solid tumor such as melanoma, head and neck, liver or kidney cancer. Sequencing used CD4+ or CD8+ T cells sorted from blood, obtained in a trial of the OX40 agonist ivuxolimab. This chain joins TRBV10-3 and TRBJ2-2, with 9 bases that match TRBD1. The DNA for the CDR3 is TGTGCCATCAGAGTACAGGGGGCAGAGACCGGGGAGCTGTTTTTT. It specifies CAIRVQGAETGELFF.